The clone carrying this T cell receptor beta chain has at least ten counts. The CDR3 loop spans 14 amino acids. CDR1 and CDR2 from the germline V gene are SGHVS and FQNEAQ. Deletions cut 4 bases from V and 4 bases from J, with 13 bases between. These data come from a study of T cells in Graves' hyperthyroidism and ophthalmopathy. Looking at the study overall: Peripheral blood was obtained at initial diagnosis, preceding any treatment.

Amplified TCR beta CDR3 regions derived from RNA transcripts. TCR CDR3 regions were first amplified by RT-PCR with HTBI primers. One entry per CDR3 protein results from TCRdb running MiXCR on the multiplex PCR reads. The sample lists 600,000 or so distinct CDR3 sequences, around 14% seen once, with over 6% in the top ten. Sequenced: blood. The chain has TRBV7-8 and TRBJ2-5; tentatively, D is TRBD1 (6 bases). The sequence was collected from a woman between 18 and 29 years old with Graves' ophthalmopathy. The CDR3 bases are TGTGCCAGCAGCTCCTCTGGGGGCGGAGAGACCCAGTACTTC. Translation gives CASSSSGGGETQYF.